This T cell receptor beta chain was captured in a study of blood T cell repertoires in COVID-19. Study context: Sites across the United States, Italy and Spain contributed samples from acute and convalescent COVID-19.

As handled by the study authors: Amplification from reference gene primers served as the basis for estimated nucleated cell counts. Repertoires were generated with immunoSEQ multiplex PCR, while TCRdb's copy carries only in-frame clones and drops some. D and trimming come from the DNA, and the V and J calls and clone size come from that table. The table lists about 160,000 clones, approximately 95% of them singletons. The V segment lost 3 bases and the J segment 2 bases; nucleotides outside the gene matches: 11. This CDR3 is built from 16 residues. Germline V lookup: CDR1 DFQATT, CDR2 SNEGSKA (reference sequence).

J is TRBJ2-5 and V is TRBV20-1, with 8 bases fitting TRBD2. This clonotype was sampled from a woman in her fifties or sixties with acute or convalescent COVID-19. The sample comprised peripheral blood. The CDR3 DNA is TGCAGTGCTAGTGGCCAGGGGCGCGGGGGGCAAGAGACCCAGTACTTC. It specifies CSASGQGRGGQETQYF.